The TCR beta chain under discussion was sequenced for a study of CD8 T cells in ankylosing spondylitis. The CDR3 extends over 20 amino acids. The V gene end was trimmed by 0 bases and the J gene end by 0 bases; junction bases not matched to a gene: 19. From germline, CDR1 is DFQATT and CDR2 SNEGSKA (reference sequence). Scientists made TCR beta libraries using quantitative 5'-RACE with molecular barcodes. TCRdb re-analysed the 5' RACE reads in MiXCR, keeping a single row per CDR3 protein. Among about 200,000 distinct CDR3 sequences, 6% to 8.5% were seen once, and the ten largest hold approximately 15%. Regarding the study as a whole: Characteristic of ankylosing spondylitis blood, it appeared, was a TCR beta motif comprising eight highly homologous variants. Earlier literature documents some of the motif variants in reactive arthritis synovial fluid and blood. Reported data indicate significant enrichment of disease-linked clones within matched ankylosing spondylitis synovial fluid.

This clonotype was observed a handful of times. The antigen remains unidentified. This clonotype was sampled from a male donor with ankylosing spondylitis. Material for sequencing was blood, either unsorted or a sorted T cell fraction (not recorded which). The chain recombines TRBV20-1 with TRBJ2-5, with TRBD2 matching 7 bases. DNA of the CDR3: TGCAGTGCTAGAGAGGGGAGGGCGGATAGACAGCGACTATACCAAGAGACCCAGTACTTC. Translated: CSAREGRADRQRLYQETQYF.